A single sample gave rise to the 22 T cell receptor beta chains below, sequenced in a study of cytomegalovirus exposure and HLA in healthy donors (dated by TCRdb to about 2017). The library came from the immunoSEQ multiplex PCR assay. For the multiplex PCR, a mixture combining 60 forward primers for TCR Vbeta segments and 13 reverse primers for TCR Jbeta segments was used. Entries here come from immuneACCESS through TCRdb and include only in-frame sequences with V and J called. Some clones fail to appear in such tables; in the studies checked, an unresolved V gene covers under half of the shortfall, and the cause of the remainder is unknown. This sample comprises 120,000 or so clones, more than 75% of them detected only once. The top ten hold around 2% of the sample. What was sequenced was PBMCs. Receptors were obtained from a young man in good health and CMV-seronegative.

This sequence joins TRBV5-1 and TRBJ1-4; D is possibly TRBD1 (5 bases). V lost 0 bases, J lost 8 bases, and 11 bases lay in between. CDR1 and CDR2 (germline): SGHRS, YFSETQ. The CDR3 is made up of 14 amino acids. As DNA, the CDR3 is TGCGCCAGCAGCTTGGTCCAGGGTCAGGAAAAACTGTTTTTT. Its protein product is CASSLVQGQEKLFF.

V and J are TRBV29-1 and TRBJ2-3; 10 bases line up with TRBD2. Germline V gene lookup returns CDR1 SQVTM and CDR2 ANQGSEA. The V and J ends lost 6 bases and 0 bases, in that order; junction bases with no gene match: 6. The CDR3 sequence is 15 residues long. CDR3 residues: CSVAGLATSTDTQYF. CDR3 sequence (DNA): TGCAGCGTCGCGGGACTAGCGACTAGCACAGATACGCAGTATTTT.

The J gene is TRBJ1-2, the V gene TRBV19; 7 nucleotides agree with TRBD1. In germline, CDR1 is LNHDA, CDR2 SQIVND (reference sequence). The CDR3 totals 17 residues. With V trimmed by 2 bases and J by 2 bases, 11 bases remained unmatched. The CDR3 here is CASSIPRTGFENYGYTF. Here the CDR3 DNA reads TGTGCCAGTAGTATACCTCGGACAGGATTTGAGAACTATGGCTACACCTTC.

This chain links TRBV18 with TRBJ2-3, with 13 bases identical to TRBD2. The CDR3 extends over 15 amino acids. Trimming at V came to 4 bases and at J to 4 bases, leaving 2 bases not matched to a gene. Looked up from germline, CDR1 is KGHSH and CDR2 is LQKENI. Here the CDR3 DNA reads TGTGCCAGCTCACTGGGACTAGCGGGGCCAGATACGCAGTATTTT. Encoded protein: CASSLGLAGPDTQYF.

The CDR3, as DNA: TGTGCCAGTAGTAATCCAGGGGTGGGGATTGAGCAGTTCTTC. Protein: CASSNPGVGIEQFF. This chain connects TRBV19 to TRBJ2-1; possibly TRBD1 for D (6 bases). The CDR3 consists of 14 residues. V was clipped by 4 bases and J by 9 bases, with 16 bases between them. Germline loops: CDR1 LNHDA, CDR2 SQIVND (reference sequence). Full variable domain (outside the CDR3, taken from reference TRBV19 and TRBJ2-1): DGGITQSPKYLFRKEGQNVTLSCEQNLNHDAMYWYRQDPGQGLRLIYYSQIVNDFQKGDIAEGYSVSREKKESFPLTVTSAQKNPTAFYLCASSNPGVGIEQFFGPGTRLTVL.

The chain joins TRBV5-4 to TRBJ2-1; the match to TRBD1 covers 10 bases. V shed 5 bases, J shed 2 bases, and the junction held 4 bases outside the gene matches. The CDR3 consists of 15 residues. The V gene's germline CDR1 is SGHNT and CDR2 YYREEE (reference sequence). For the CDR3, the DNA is TGTGCCAGCAGGTCGGACAGGGGGGCCTACAATGAGCAGTTCTTC. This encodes CASRSDRGAYNEQFF. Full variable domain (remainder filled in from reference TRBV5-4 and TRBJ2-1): ETGVTQSPTHLIKTRGQQVTLRCSSQSGHNTVSWYQQALGQGPQFIFQYYREEENGRGNFPPRFSGLQFPNYSSELNVNALELDDSALYLCASRSDRGAYNEQFFGPGTRLTVL.

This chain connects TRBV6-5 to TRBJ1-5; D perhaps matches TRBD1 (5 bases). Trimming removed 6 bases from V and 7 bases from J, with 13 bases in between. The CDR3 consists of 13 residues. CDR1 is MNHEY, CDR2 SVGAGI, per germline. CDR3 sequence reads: CASRRREGQPQHF. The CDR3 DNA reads TGTGCCAGCAGACGCAGGGAGGGCCAGCCCCAGCATTTT.

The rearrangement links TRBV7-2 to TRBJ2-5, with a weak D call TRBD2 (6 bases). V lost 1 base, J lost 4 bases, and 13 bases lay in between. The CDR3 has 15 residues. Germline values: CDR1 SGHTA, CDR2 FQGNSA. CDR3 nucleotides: TGTGCCAGCAGCTTAGGGGGCGGGGAGGTAGAGACCCAGTACTTC. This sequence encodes CASSLGGGEVETQYF.

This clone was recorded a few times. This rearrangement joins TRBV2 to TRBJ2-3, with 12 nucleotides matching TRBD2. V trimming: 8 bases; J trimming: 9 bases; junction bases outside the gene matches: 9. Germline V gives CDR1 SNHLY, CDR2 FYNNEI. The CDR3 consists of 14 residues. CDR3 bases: TGTGCCAGCTCCTTAGGACTAGCGGGGTACACGCAGTATTTT. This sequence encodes CASSLGLAGYTQYF. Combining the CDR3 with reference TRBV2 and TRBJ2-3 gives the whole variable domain EPEVTQTPSHQVTQMGQEVILRCVPISNHLYFYWYRQILGQKVEFLVSFYNNEISEKSEIFDDQFSVERPDGSNFTLKIRSTKLEDSAMYFCASSLGLAGYTQYFGPGTRLTVL.

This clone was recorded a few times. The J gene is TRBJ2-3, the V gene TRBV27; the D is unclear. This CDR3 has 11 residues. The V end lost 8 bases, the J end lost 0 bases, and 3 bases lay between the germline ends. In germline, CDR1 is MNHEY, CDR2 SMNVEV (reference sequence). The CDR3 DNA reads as TGTGCCAGCCGTAGCACAGATACGCAGTATTTT. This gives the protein CASRSTDTQYF.

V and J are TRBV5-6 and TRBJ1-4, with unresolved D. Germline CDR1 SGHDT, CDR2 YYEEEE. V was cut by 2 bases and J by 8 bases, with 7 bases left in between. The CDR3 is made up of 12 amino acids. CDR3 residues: CASSFSGEKLFF. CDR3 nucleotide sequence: TGTGCCAGCAGCTTCTCAGGAGAAAAACTGTTTTTT.

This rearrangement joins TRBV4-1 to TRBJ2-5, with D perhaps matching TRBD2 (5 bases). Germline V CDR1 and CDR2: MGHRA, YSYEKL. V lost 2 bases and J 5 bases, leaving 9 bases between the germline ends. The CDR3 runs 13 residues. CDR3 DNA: TGCGCCAGCAGCCAATGGAGGTGGGAGACCCAGTACTTC. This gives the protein CASSQWRWETQYF.

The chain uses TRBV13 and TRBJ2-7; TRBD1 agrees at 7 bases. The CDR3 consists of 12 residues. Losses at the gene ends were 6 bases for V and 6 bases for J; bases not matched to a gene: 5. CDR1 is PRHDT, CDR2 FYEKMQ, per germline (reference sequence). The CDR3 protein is CASSTGAGEQYF. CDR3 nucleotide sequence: TGTGCCAGCAGTACAGGGGCCGGCGAGCAGTACTTC.

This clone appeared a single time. CDR3 in amino acids: CASSPTLDSAEAFF. CDR3 nucleotides: TGTGCCAGCAGCCCGACACTGGATAGCGCTGAAGCTTTCTTT. The chain combines TRBV7-8 with TRBJ1-1; D gene unclear. The CDR3 is 14 amino acids. V lost 5 bases and J 6 bases, leaving 16 bases between the germline ends. Germline lookup yields CDR1 SGHVS and CDR2 FQNEAQ. Together with reference TRBV7-8 and TRBJ1-1, the CDR3 gives the full variable domain: GAGVSQSPRYKVAKRGQDVALRCDPISGHVSLFWYQQALGQGPEFLTYFQNEAQLDKSGLPSDRFFAERPEGSVSTLKIQRTQQEDSAVYLCASSPTLDSAEAFFGQGTRLTVV.

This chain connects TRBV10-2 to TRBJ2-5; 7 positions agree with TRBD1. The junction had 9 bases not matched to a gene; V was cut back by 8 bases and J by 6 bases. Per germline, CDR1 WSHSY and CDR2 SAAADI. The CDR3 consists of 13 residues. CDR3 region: CASLGQVAKTQYF. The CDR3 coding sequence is TGCGCCAGCCTAGGACAGGTGGCGAAGACCCAGTACTTC.

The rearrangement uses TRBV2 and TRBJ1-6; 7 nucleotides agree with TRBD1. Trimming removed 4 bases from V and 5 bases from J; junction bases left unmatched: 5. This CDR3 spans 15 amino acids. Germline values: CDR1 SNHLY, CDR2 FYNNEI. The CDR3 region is CASSGTGNNNSPLHF. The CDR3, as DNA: TGTGCCAGCAGTGGGACAGGAAATAATAATTCACCCCTCCACTTT.

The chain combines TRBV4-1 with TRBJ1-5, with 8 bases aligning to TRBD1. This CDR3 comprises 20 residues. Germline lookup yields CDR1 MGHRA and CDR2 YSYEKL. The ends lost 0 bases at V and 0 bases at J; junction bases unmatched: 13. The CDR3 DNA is TGCGCCAGCAGCCAAGAGCCCCGGGACAGGAAGACCCATAGCAATCAGCCCCAGCATTTT. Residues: CASSQEPRDRKTHSNQPQHF.

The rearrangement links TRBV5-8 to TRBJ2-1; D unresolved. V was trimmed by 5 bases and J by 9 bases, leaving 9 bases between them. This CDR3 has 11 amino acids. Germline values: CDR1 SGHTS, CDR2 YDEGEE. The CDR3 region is CASRRNSEQFF. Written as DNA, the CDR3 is TGTGCCAGCAGGCGAAATAGTGAGCAGTTCTTC.

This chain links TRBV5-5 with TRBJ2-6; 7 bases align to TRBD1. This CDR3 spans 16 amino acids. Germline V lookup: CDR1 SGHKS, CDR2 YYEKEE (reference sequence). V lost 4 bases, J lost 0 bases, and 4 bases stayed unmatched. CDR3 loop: CASSLGQISGANVLTF. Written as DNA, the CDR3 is TGTGCCAGCAGCCTGGGACAGATCTCTGGGGCCAACGTCCTGACTTTC.

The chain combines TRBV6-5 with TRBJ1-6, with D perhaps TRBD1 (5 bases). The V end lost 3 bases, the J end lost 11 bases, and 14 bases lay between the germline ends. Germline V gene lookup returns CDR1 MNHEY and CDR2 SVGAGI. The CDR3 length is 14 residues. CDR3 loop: CASSYDQGRAPLHF. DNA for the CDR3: TGTGCCAGCAGTTATGACCAGGGTAGAGCACCCCTCCACTTT.

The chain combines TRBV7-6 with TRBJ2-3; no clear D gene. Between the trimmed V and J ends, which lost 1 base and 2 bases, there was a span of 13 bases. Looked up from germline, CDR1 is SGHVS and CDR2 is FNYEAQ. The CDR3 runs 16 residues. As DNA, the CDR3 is TGTGCCAGCAGCTTAGTCCTGGGCCATTCCACAGATACGCAGTATTTT. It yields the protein CASSLVLGHSTDTQYF.

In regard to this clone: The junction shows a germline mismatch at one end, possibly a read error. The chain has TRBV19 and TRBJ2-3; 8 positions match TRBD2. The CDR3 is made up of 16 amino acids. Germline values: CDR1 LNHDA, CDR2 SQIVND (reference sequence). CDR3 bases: TGTGCCAGTAGTGTAGACGGGGGGGTGTCGACAGATACGCAGTATTTT. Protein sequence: CASSVDGGVSTDTQYF.